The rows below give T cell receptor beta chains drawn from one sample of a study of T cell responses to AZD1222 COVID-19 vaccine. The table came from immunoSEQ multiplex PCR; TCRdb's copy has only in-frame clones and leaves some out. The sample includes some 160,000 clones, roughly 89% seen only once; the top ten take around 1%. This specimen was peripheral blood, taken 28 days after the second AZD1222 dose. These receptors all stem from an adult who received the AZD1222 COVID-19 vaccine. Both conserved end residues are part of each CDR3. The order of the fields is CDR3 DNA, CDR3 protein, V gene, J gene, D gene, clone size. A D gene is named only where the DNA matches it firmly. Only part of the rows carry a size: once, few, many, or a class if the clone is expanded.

TGTGCCAGCAGCGTAGGTTCAGGGGGCTGGATGAACACTGAAGCTTTCTTT	CASSVGSGGWMNTEAFF	TRBV9	TRBJ1-1	TRBD1	.
TGTGCCAGCAGCTTGTTAGACAGGGGGCGGATGCACACTGAAGCTTTCTTT	CASSLLDRGRMHTEAFF	TRBV5-6	TRBJ1-1	TRBD1	few
TGTGCCAGCAGTCTTACGGACAGCCTGAACACTGAAGCTTTCTTT	CASSLTDSLNTEAFF	TRBV27	TRBJ1-1	.	.
TGTGCCAGCAGCCAAGTCGGGCCCCGCTCTGGAAACACCATATATTTT	CASSQVGPRSGNTIYF	TRBV3-1/TRBV3-2	TRBJ1-3	.	once
TGTGCCAGCAGCCAGGCCGGGACGTACTCCTACGAGCAGTACTTC	CASSQAGTYSYEQYF	TRBV7-2	TRBJ2-7	.	.
TGTGCCAGCAGCTTGGCCGACACGGTCTATGGCTACACCTTC	CASSLADTVYGYTF	TRBV5-4	TRBJ1-2	.	.
TGTGCCAGCAGCCGACAGGGAGATAATTCACCCCTCCACTTT	CASSRQGDNSPLHF	TRBV3-1/TRBV3-2	TRBJ1-6	TRBD1	.
TGTGCCAGCTCATACCCTGTTGGAGAGACCCAGTACTTC	CASSYPVGETQYF	TRBV18	TRBJ2-5	.	.
TGTGCCAGCAGCCCTCTACGGCTGAACACTGAAGCTTTCTTT	CASSPLRLNTEAFF	TRBV5-5	TRBJ1-1	.	.
TGCGCCAGCAGCCCGCTACTACCCTCTTATGGCTACACCTTC	CASSPLLPSYGYTF	TRBV5-1	TRBJ1-2	.	.
TGTGCCTGGAGTGTACAGTTGGATTCACCCCTCCACTTT	CAWSVQLDSPLHF	TRBV30	TRBJ1-6	.	.
TGCGCCAGCAGCTTGGGGGCTAGCGGCACCAGCACAGATACGCAGTATTTT	CASSLGASGTSTDTQYF	TRBV5-1	TRBJ2-3	TRBD2	.
TGTGCCAGTCTCGGGGATACGCAGTATTTT	CASLGDTQYF	TRBV27	TRBJ2-3	.	.
TGTGCCAGCAGCTATAGACAGGGGGTTGGTAGAAATGAGCAGTTCTTC	CASSYRQGVGRNEQFF	TRBV9	TRBJ2-1	TRBD1	.
TGCGCCAGCAGCCCAAGTAGCACGGAGAGTGAAAAACTGTTTTTT	CASSPSSTESEKLFF	TRBV4-1	TRBJ1-4	.	.
TGTGCCATCTCAAACCGGGACAGTGGAGAAAAACTGTTTTTT	CAISNRDSGEKLFF	TRBV2	TRBJ1-4	TRBD1	.
TGTGCCAGCAGCCAGGGGTTTTCAGGCGAAAAACTGTTTTTT	CASSQGFSGEKLFF	TRBV2	TRBJ1-4	.	.
TGTGCCAGCAGCTCGCAGGGGGGCGGGGTCTACGAGCAGTACTTC	CASSSQGGGVYEQYF	TRBV7-9	TRBJ2-7	.	.
TGTGCCAGCGACAGGGGAAACGAGGGGATTTTCGGGGAGCTGTTTTTT	CASDRGNEGIFGELFF	TRBV7-6	TRBJ2-2	TRBD1	.
TGTGCCAGCAGCTCACAGGGGATGAATGAGCAGTTCTTC	CASSSQGMNEQFF	TRBV5-4	TRBJ2-1	TRBD1	.
TGCGCCAGCAGCCAAGGCCCCTTGGGACAGAGGGACAGCCGCACGGATGGCTACACCTTC	CASSQGPLGQRDSRTDGYTF	TRBV4-1	TRBJ1-2	TRBD1	.
TGCGCCAGCAGCTCCCTGACTAGCGGGGTTAGCACAGATACGCAGTATTTT	CASSSLTSGVSTDTQYF	TRBV4-3	TRBJ2-3	TRBD2	.
TGTGCCATAGCTAGCGGGGGGGCCCTCCTTGAGCAGTTCTTC	CAIASGGALLEQFF	TRBV10-3	TRBJ2-1	TRBD2	.
TGCGCCAGCAGCTCCTTAGGAACCGGGGAGCTGTTTTTT	CASSSLGTGELFF	TRBV5-1	TRBJ2-2	.	.
TGTGCCATCAGTGAGAATCCAGGGGGGCCTTCTGGAAACACCATATATTTT	CAISENPGGPSGNTIYF	TRBV10-3	TRBJ1-3	TRBD1	.
TGTGCCAGCATAACAGGTCAGGTGAACACTGAAGCTTTCTTT	CASITGQVNTEAFF	TRBV2	TRBJ1-1	.	.
TGTGCCAGCAGTGAAGTGAGAGCGTCGAATGAGCAGTTCTTC	CASSEVRASNEQFF	TRBV2	TRBJ2-1	.	.
TGCAGTGCCAGCTCTGGTTCACCCCTCCACTTT	CSASSGSPLHF	TRBV20-1	TRBJ1-6	.	.
TGTGCCAGCAGTAGCCATACGACAGGGGGAAATAACTATGGCTACACCTTC	CASSSHTTGGNNYGYTF	TRBV6-2/TRBV6-3	TRBJ1-2	TRBD1	.
TGCGCCAGCAGCATGGACACCGTGAACACTGAAGCTTTCTTT	CASSMDTVNTEAFF	TRBV5-1	TRBJ1-1	.	.
TGCGCCAGCAGCCAAGTATGGGTGGGTCAGCCCCAGCATTTT	CASSQVWVGQPQHF	TRBV4-3	TRBJ1-5	.	.
TGTGCCAGCAGTGAATCAAGGACAGGGGGCTCGGGCACTGAAGCTTTCTTT	CASSESRTGGSGTEAFF	TRBV25-1	TRBJ1-1	TRBD1	.
TGTGCCAGCAGCGTAGACAGTGCGACAGCGCGTTACGAGCAGTACTTC	CASSVDSATARYEQYF	TRBV9	TRBJ2-7	.	.
TGTGCCACCAGTGATCCTCCGGGACAGGGGGGGTCCTACGAGCAGTACTTC	CATSDPPGQGGSYEQYF	TRBV24-1	TRBJ2-7	TRBD1	.
TGTGCCAGCAATCGACAGAATCAGCCCCAGCATTTT	CASNRQNQPQHF	TRBV12-3/TRBV12-4	TRBJ1-5	.	.
TGTGCCAGCCCCGATGGACAGGGGAAGTCGCGATTTTTT	CASPDGQGKSRFF	TRBV6-5	TRBJ1-4	TRBD1	.
TGTGCCATCAGAGGACAGGGGGCTGGAAACACCATATATTTT	CAIRGQGAGNTIYF	TRBV10-3	TRBJ1-3	TRBD1	.
TGCGCCAGCAGCCAAGGGACGGGCTATGGCTACACCTTC	CASSQGTGYGYTF	TRBV5-1	TRBJ1-2	.	.
TGCGCCAGCAGCCAAGCCGTCTACGGGGGGCGAGGCTACACCTTC	CASSQAVYGGRGYTF	TRBV4-3	TRBJ1-2	.	.
TGTGCCAGCAGTCCCACAGCTCCTCTCTATAATTCACCCCTCCACTTT	CASSPTAPLYNSPLHF	TRBV27	TRBJ1-6	.	.
TGCGCCAGCAGCCCAGGGCCAGCGGGGGGCCACAAGTTCTTC	CASSPGPAGGHKFF	TRBV4-1	TRBJ2-1	TRBD2	.
TGTGCCAGCAGCACTCAAGCAGGGGGCGTCCAGCCCCAGCATTTT	CASSTQAGGVQPQHF	TRBV5-5	TRBJ1-5	TRBD1	.
TGTGCCAGCAGTTACGTCCAGGGGGCGAAGGGCTACACCTTC	CASSYVQGAKGYTF	TRBV6-5	TRBJ1-2	TRBD1	.
TGCGCCAGCAGCCCAGGGGACAGGGCCTTCTTGGGCTACACCTTC	CASSPGDRAFLGYTF	TRBV5-1	TRBJ1-2	TRBD1	once
TGTGCCAGCAGCTTACAGGGCGTCTATGGCTACACCTTC	CASSLQGVYGYTF	TRBV7-2	TRBJ1-2	.	.
TGTGCCAGCAGCCCAACGACGAGCGGGCGGAAGGAGCAGTACTTC	CASSPTTSGRKEQYF	TRBV7-9	TRBJ2-7	.	.
TGTGCCAGCAGCCGAACGGGACAGTCCTTCTATGGCTACACCTTC	CASSRTGQSFYGYTF	TRBV6-5	TRBJ1-2	TRBD1	.
TGTGCCAGCAGCGGGACGGAGGGGGGCAACTATGGCTACACCTTC	CASSGTEGGNYGYTF	TRBV9	TRBJ1-2	.	.